The 2 T cell receptor beta chains below were found in one sample sequenced in a study of human T cells and chemical hapten exposure. Specified time point: pre-sensitization, week 0. Treatment meaning: therapeutic diphenylcyclopropenone sensitization with weekly scalp DPC. TCRdb re-derived calls from the RACE reads in MiXCR, one entry per CDR3 protein. The sample carries about 380,000 distinct CDR3 sequences, roughly 5.3% recorded once. The specimen was whole blood, collected in connection with sensitization to the hapten diphenylcyclopropenone (DPC). The receptors shown here come from a woman in her fifties or sixties with alopecia areata. Some clones in this sample may be carry-over from other donors' samples.

This clonotype was recorded many times. The V call is TRBV28, the J call TRBJ1-1; no definite D call. Germline V gene lookup returns CDR1 MDHEN and CDR2 SYDVKM. The V end was cut by 7 bases, the J end by 6 bases, with 18 bases between. CDR3 length: 14 amino acids. Here the CDR3 DNA reads TGTGCCAGCATCCAACCGGGTAATCGCGCTGAAGCTTTCTTT. This gives the protein CASIQPGNRAEAFF.

In the case of this clonotype: A much larger clone sits a single nucleotide away, making a read error possible. The chain recombines TRBV15 with TRBJ2-1; no clear D gene. Germline values: CDR1 LNHNV, CDR2 YYDKDF (reference sequence). CDR3 length: 14 residues. CDR3 amino acids: CATRTSSTYNEQIF. The CDR3 DNA sequence: TGTGCCACCAGGACCTCCAGTACCTACAATGAGCAGATCTTC.